This is a list of T cell receptor beta chains from one sample in a study of blood T cell repertoires in COVID-19. The table came from immunoSEQ multiplex PCR; TCRdb's copy has only in-frame clones and leaves some out. The sample shows approximately 140,000 clones, about four fifths of them seen only once. The sequenced sample consisted of peripheral blood. The receptor set was obtained from a human donor in a cohort sampled during active COVID-19. The CDR3 runs from the conserved cysteine through the conserved F or W.

v_gene: TRBV19
j_gene: TRBJ1-5
CDR3aa: CASRGTGANGQPQHF

v_gene: TRBV6-6
j_gene: TRBJ2-4
CDR3aa: CASSSLTATAKNIQYF

v_gene: TRBV5-1
j_gene: TRBJ1-4
CDR3aa: CASSLGTGGRTNEKLFF

v_gene: TRBV4-1
j_gene: TRBJ1-5
CDR3aa: CASSQVRSAYNQPQHF

v_gene: TRBV6-5
j_gene: TRBJ2-7
CDR3aa: CASSLTSGSIYEQYF

v_gene: TRBV20-1
j_gene: TRBJ2-1
CDR3aa: CSATDWGEQFF

v_gene: TRBV19
j_gene: TRBJ2-3
CDR3aa: CASSPTGADTQYF

v_gene: TRBV6-5
j_gene: TRBJ1-4
CDR3aa: CASTPGQGYEKLFF

v_gene: TRBV5-8
j_gene: TRBJ1-6
CDR3aa: CASSLDSRYNSPLHF

v_gene: TRBV19
j_gene: TRBJ2-1
CDR3aa: CASSIGQSDYNEQFF

v_gene: TRBV3-1/TRBV3-2
j_gene: TRBJ1-2
CDR3aa: CASSQGGQWDGYTF

v_gene: TRBV10-3
j_gene: TRBJ2-2
CDR3aa: CAISESRGLAGWTGELFF

v_gene: TRBV9
j_gene: TRBJ2-1
CDR3aa: CASSVDGGAYNEQFF

v_gene: TRBV5-1
j_gene: TRBJ2-7
CDR3aa: CASSSSGISYEQYF

v_gene: TRBV5-1
j_gene: TRBJ2-3
CDR3aa: CASSTRLAGDRDTQYF

v_gene: TRBV7-2
j_gene: TRBJ2-3
CDR3aa: CASSRDRGRTDTQYF

v_gene: TRBV19
j_gene: TRBJ2-1
CDR3aa: CASSIPPAGDRSLYNEQFF

v_gene: TRBV7-9
j_gene: TRBJ1-2
CDR3aa: CASSHGGGYTF

v_gene: TRBV7-3
j_gene: TRBJ1-1
CDR3aa: CASSSQGHTEAFF

v_gene: TRBV5-1
j_gene: TRBJ1-1
CDR3aa: CASSLNRGQGPEAFF

v_gene: TRBV19
j_gene: TRBJ2-5
CDR3aa: CASSPGTSRRETQYF

v_gene: TRBV18
j_gene: TRBJ2-5
CDR3aa: CASSPTPGQGPETQYF

v_gene: TRBV15
j_gene: TRBJ1-1
CDR3aa: CATSRPGLLNTEAFF

v_gene: TRBV18
j_gene: TRBJ2-1
CDR3aa: CASSLSGTVYNEQFF

v_gene: TRBV28
j_gene: TRBJ1-1
CDR3aa: CASSLGGENTEAFF

v_gene: TRBV11-3
j_gene: TRBJ2-3
CDR3aa: CASSLDRNTQYF

v_gene: TRBV7-2
j_gene: TRBJ2-3
CDR3aa: CASRPAVHTDTQYF

v_gene: TRBV9
j_gene: TRBJ2-2
CDR3aa: CASSVDPRNTGELFF

v_gene: TRBV7-3
j_gene: TRBJ2-1
CDR3aa: CASSAGTSDYNEQFF

v_gene: TRBV5-4
j_gene: TRBJ2-3
CDR3aa: CASSALETDTQYF

v_gene: TRBV19
j_gene: TRBJ2-3
CDR3aa: CASRAWGGRRETTDTQYF

v_gene: TRBV13
j_gene: TRBJ2-6
CDR3aa: CASSLGQFSGANVLTF

v_gene: TRBV30
j_gene: TRBJ1-5
CDR3aa: CAVEQGNNQPQHF

v_gene: TRBV27
j_gene: TRBJ2-5
CDR3aa: CASSSIALWGLAQQETQYF

v_gene: TRBV28
j_gene: TRBJ1-2
CDR3aa: CASSSETVPNYGYTF

v_gene: TRBV24-1
j_gene: TRBJ2-7
CDR3aa: CATATGTPPYEQYF

v_gene: TRBV12-3/TRBV12-4
j_gene: TRBJ1-1
CDR3aa: CASLTGGITEAFF

v_gene: TRBV5-4
j_gene: TRBJ2-3
CDR3aa: CASSPGGYTDTQYF

v_gene: TRBV12-3/TRBV12-4
j_gene: TRBJ2-1
CDR3aa: CASSSLLHNEQFF

v_gene: TRBV7-2
j_gene: TRBJ2-6
CDR3aa: CASSPRFLSGANVLTF

v_gene: TRBV11-3
j_gene: TRBJ1-5
CDR3aa: CASSFLPRQGYHQPQHF

v_gene: TRBV28
j_gene: TRBJ2-7
CDR3aa: CASRAWGRGEQYF

v_gene: TRBV5-6
j_gene: TRBJ2-2
CDR3aa: CASSPIDRDANTGELFF

v_gene: TRBV7-3
j_gene: TRBJ2-1
CDR3aa: CASSLTSGAYNEQFF

v_gene: TRBV4-1
j_gene: TRBJ2-7
CDR3aa: CASSQGEASSYEQYF

v_gene: TRBV3-1/TRBV3-2
j_gene: TRBJ1-1
CDR3aa: CASSQAGAMGTEAFF

v_gene: TRBV6-2/TRBV6-3
j_gene: TRBJ2-2
CDR3aa: CASSYGSSGSTGTGELFF

v_gene: TRBV19
j_gene: TRBJ1-2
CDR3aa: CASSRDSAFVGYTF

v_gene: TRBV7-9
j_gene: TRBJ1-1
CDR3aa: CASSSASGTGGYRTEAFF